This T cell receptor beta chain emerged from a study of cytomegalovirus exposure and HLA in healthy donors. Both 60 Vbeta primers and 13 Jbeta primers went into the PCR. Assay: immunoSEQ multiplex PCR; the TCRdb copy retains only in-frame clones and omits some. The sample yields 150,000 to 200,000 clones, more than 70% seen once. Trimming shortened V by 6 bases and J by 15 bases, and 12 bases separated the two germline ends. Germline CDR1 and CDR2: MNHNS and SASEGT. The CDR3 loop spans 11 amino acids. The specimen sequenced was PBMCs. This clonotype originated in a woman between 40 and 50 years old in good health and CMV-seronegative. V and J are TRBV6-1 and TRBJ1-6; D perhaps matches TRBD1 (6 bases). The CDR3 loop reads CASSNRVVLHF. In nucleotides, the CDR3 is TGTGCCAGCAGCAACAGGGTAGTCCTCCACTTT.